This record covers a single T cell receptor (beta chain). Its antigen is as yet unknown. The source of the sample is a study of T cell responses to AZD1222 COVID-19 vaccine. General study results and limits: The study identified only six AZD1222 recipients as seropositive at baseline. It should be noted that donors were predominantly white British and more often female, and clonal diversity was possibly underestimated. Receipt of two AZD1222 doses was followed by a rise in Spike-specific TCR breadth and depth.

Here immunoSEQ multiplex PCR was the method, and the copy in TCRdb shows in-frame clones only, minus some. The sample records 100,000 to 150,000 clones, around nine tenths being singletons. The germline V gene has CDR1 SEHNR and CDR2 FQNEAQ (reference sequence). Trimming stripped 8 bases from V and 8 bases from J, with 9 bases between. The CDR3 has 11 amino acids. This receptor was identified in an adult in good health. This chain uses TRBV7-9 with TRBJ2-2; no clear D. The sample was peripheral blood, taken on day 0 of AZD1222 vaccination. CDR3 loop: CASSERGELFF. The CDR3 region has the DNA TGTGCCAGCTCCGAACGAGGGGAGCTGTTTTTT.